This TCR beta chain stems from a study of shared clonotypes between healthy human individuals. Background on the study: Serving as donors were a couple of women and a few men, whose ages spanned 18 to 49.

The donors were adults (healthy and HIV-negative) with no recent acute infections or vaccinations. The length of the CDR3 is 15 residues. Between the trimmed V and J ends, which lost 0 bases and 7 bases, there was a span of 15 bases. The germline CDR1 and CDR2 sequences are LGHNA and YSLEER. PCR replicates from unsorted PBMC used 250 to 300 ng DNA, and this amount was about 30,000 T cell genomes. The assay was immunoSEQ multiplex PCR, and TCRdb's table has in-frame clones only and misses some. The sample records about 490,000 clones, 81% being singletons. This chain links TRBV4-3 with TRBJ1-1; D not resolved. The sequenced material came from PBMCs. The clonotype originates from a woman in her 40s in good health. Some clones in this sample may be carry-over from other donors' samples. The CDR3 reads CASSQDSQAHREAFF. The CDR3 DNA reads as TGCGCCAGCAGCCAAGATTCGCAGGCACACCGTGAAGCTTTCTTT.